These 13 T cell receptor beta chains share one sample of origin, sequenced in a study of T cells in Graves' hyperthyroidism and ophthalmopathy. Template material for amplifying TCR beta CDR3 regions consisted of RNA transcripts. HTBI primers drove first-round RT-PCR of the TCR CDR3. TCRdb processed the multiplex PCR reads anew with MiXCR; each CDR3 protein has one entry. The table records fewer than 900,000 distinct CDR3 sequences, 18% of them present only once. Material for sequencing was blood. The receptor source for this set is a woman between 45 and 65 years old with Graves' hyperthyroidism that later progressed to Graves' ophthalmopathy.

This clonotype showed up many times. V gene TRBV12-5 combines with J gene TRBJ2-1; 9 bases align to TRBD1. Per germline, CDR1 LGHNT and CDR2 FRNRAP. V lost 1 base, J lost 7 bases, and 2 bases stayed unmatched. This CDR3 has 14 amino acids. CDR3 region: CASGLDGTGNEQFF. In DNA, the CDR3 is TGTGCTAGTGGTTTGGATGGGACAGGGAATGAGCAGTTCTTC.

The chain carries TRBV5-6 and TRBJ1-1; 7 nucleotides line up with TRBD1. There are 16 residues in the CDR3. In germline, CDR1 is SGHDT, CDR2 YYEEEE. V dropped 1 base and J dropped 0; count of bases not matched to a gene: 6. CDR3 sequence reads: CASSLMTGRMNTEAFF. The CDR3 nucleotides read TGTGCCAGCAGCTTGATGACAGGGAGGATGAACACTGAAGCTTTCTTT. The full variable domain, with the rest looked up from reference TRBV5-6 and TRBJ1-1, is DAGVTQSPTHLIKTRGQQVTLRCSPKSGHDTVSWYQQALGQGPQFIFQYYEEEERQRGNFPDRFSGHQFPNYSSELNVNALLLGDSALYLCASSLMTGRMNTEAFFGQGTRLTVV.

This clonotype was seen repeatedly, ten times or more. The chain uses TRBV11-2 and TRBJ1-1, with D perhaps TRBD1 (5 bases). CDR3 size: 15 residues. The germline gives CDR1 SGHAT, CDR2 FQNNGV. With 2 bases removed from V and 4 bases from J, the gap between germline ends came to 14 bases. The CDR3 sequence is CASSLRSAGGTEAFF. CDR3 DNA: TGTGCCAGCAGCTTAAGGTCAGCTGGGGGCACTGAAGCTTTCTTT.

This chain joins TRBV11-2 and TRBJ2-1; possible D gene TRBD1, 6 bases. The V end was cut by 4 bases, the J end by 0 bases, with 10 bases between. Germline V CDR1 and CDR2: SGHAT, FQNNGV. This CDR3 region has 15 residues. As DNA, the CDR3 is TGTGCCAGCAGCTCAACAGGGTACTCCTACAATGAGCAGTTCTTC. Amino acid sequence: CASSSTGYSYNEQFF. Variable domain in full (rest from reference TRBV11-2 and TRBJ2-1): EAGVAQSPRYKIIEKRQSVAFWCNPISGHATLYWYQQILGQGPKLLIQFQNNGVVDDSQLPKDRFSAERLKGVDSTLKIQPAKLEDSAVYLCASSSTGYSYNEQFFGPGTRLTVL.

The chain recombines TRBV6-2 or TRBV6-3 with TRBJ1-6, with 7 bases that match TRBD1. V lost 0 bases to trimming and J lost 7 bases; unmatched junction nucleotides: 9. The CDR3 runs to 17 residues. CDR1 and CDR2 (germline): MNHEY, SVGEGT. The CDR3 loop is CASSYSASGQENSPLHF. CDR3 nucleotides: TGTGCCAGCAGTTACTCGGCTTCAGGACAGGAAAATTCACCCCTCCACTTT.

This clonotype was counted between two and nine times. CDR3 bases: TGTGCCAGCAGTGAACTAGCGGGGGGGCCCCTCTCCACAGATACGCAGTATTTT. Protein: CASSELAGGPLSTDTQYF. The chain combines TRBV6-1 with TRBJ2-3; 12 bases fit TRBD2. CDR1 MNHNS and CDR2 SASEGT come from the germline V gene. The junction had 8 bases not matched to a gene; V was cut back by 2 bases and J by 2 bases. The CDR3 loop spans 18 amino acids.

The chain has TRBV15 and TRBJ1-1, with 9 bases aligning to TRBD1. This CDR3 has 17 amino acids. CDR1 is LNHNV, CDR2 YYDKDF, per germline (reference sequence). V gave up 0 bases and J gave up 1 base; unmatched junction bases: 6. The CDR3 DNA is TGTGCCACCAGCAGAGATAATGGACAGGGGAGGAACACTGAAGCTTTCTTT. As protein: CATSRDNGQGRNTEAFF. The full variable domain, completed using reference TRBV15 and TRBJ1-1, is DAMVIQNPRYQVTQFGKPVTLSCSQTLNHNVMYWYQQKSSQAPKLLFHYYDKDFNNEADTPDNFQSRRPNTSFCFLDIRSPGLGDTAMYLCATSRDNGQGRNTEAFFGQGTRLTVV.

V usage is TRBV5-8 and J usage is TRBJ1-1, with TRBD1 matching 9 bases. This CDR3 has 15 amino acids. Germline V lookup: CDR1 SGHTS, CDR2 YDEGEE. Germline trimming cut 3 bases from V and 4 bases from J; bases unmatched to any gene: 7. The CDR3 sequence: CASSYRQGESTEAFF. In DNA, the CDR3 is TGTGCCAGCAGCTACCGACAGGGGGAAAGCACTGAAGCTTTCTTT.

This clonotype was recorded many times. This chain joins TRBV6-1 and TRBJ1-1; D not resolved. Germline V gene data show CDR1 as MNHNS and CDR2 as SASEGT. The CDR3 has 15 amino acids. Trimming stripped 3 bases from V and 0 bases from J, with 11 bases between. DNA of the CDR3: TGTGCCAGCAGTGAGGACCAGCATTTGAACACTGAAGCTTTCTTT. This encodes CASSEDQHLNTEAFF.

This clonotype was detected a few times. V is TRBV20-1 and J is TRBJ1-5; 7 nucleotides match TRBD1. Looked up from germline, CDR1 is DFQATT and CDR2 is SNEGSKA (reference sequence). This CDR3 has 14 amino acids. Germline trimming cut 1 base from V and 6 bases from J; bases unmatched to any gene: 6. CDR3: CSARAPGQSQPQHF. The CDR3 DNA reads TGCAGTGCTAGAGCTCCGGGACAGAGTCAGCCCCAGCATTTT.

The chain joins TRBV30 to TRBJ1-4; D remains unclear. The V and J ends lost 2 bases and 8 bases respectively, with 18 bases between them. This CDR3 has 15 amino acids. Germline V lookup: CDR1 GTSNPN, CDR2 SVGIG (reference sequence). CDR3 bases: TGTGCCTGGAGTACTACTTCTCCCTCTTGGGAAAAACTGTTTTTT. Encoded protein: CAWSTTSPSWEKLFF.

The chain has TRBV6-1 and TRBJ1-4; 8 bases are a match to TRBD1. Germline V gene data show CDR1 as MNHNS and CDR2 as SASEGT. V lost 7 bases to trimming and J lost 5 bases; unmatched junction nucleotides: 3. The CDR3 has 13 residues. DNA of the CDR3: TGTGCCAGCACTCGGACAGGGAATGAAAAACTGTTTTTT. Translating it yields CASTRTGNEKLFF.

CDR3 nucleotides: TGTGCCAGTAGTATCATTAGTTCCCAGCCCCAGCATTTT. It translates to CASSIISSQPQHF. This chain uses TRBV19 with TRBJ1-5; no firm D call. In germline, CDR1 is LNHDA, CDR2 SQIVND (reference sequence). The germline V and J ends were trimmed by 3 bases and 7 bases, with 10 bases remaining between them. The CDR3 runs 13 residues. The whole variable domain, remainder taken from reference TRBV19 and TRBJ1-5, is DGGITQSPKYLFRKEGQNVTLSCEQNLNHDAMYWYRQDPGQGLRLIYYSQIVNDFQKGDIAEGYSVSREKKESFPLTVTSAQKNPTAFYLCASSIISSQPQHFGDGTRLSIL.